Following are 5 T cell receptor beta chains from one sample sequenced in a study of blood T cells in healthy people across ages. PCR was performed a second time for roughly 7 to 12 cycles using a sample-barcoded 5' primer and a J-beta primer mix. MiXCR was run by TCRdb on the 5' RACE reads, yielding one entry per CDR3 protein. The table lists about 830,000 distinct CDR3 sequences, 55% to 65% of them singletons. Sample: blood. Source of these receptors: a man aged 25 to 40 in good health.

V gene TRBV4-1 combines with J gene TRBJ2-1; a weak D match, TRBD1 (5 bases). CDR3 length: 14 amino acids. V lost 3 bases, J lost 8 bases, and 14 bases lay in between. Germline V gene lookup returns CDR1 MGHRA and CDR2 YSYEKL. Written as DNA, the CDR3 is TGCGCCAGCAGCCACATACAGATAGGGGATGAGCAGTTCTTC. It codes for CASSHIQIGDEQFF.

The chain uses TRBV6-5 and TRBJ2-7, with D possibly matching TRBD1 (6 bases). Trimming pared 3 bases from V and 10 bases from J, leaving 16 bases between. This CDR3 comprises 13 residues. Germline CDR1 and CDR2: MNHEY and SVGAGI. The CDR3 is CASSYNLQGTQYF. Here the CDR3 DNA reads TGTGCCAGCAGTTATAACTTACAGGGTACCCAGTACTTC.

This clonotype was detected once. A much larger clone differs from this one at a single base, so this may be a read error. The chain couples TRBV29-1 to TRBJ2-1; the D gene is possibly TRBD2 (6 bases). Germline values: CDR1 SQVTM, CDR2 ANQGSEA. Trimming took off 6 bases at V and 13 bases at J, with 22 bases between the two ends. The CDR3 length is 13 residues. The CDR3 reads CSVVGGIQETQFF. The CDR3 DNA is TGCAGCGTCGTAGGCGGGATCCAAGAGACCCAGTTCTTC.

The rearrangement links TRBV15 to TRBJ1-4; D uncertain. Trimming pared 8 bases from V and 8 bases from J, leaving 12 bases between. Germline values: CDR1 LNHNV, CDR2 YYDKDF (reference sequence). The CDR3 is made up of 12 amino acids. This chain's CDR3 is CATGQEAEKLFF. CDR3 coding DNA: TGTGCCACCGGGCAGGAGGCCGAAAAACTGTTTTTT.

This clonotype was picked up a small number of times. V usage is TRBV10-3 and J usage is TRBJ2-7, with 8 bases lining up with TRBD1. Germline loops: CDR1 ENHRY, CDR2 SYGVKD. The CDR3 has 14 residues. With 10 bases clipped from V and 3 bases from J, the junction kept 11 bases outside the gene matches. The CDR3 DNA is TGTGCCACCCTGCCTCGGACAGGGATCTACGAGCAGTACTTC. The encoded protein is CATLPRTGIYEQYF.